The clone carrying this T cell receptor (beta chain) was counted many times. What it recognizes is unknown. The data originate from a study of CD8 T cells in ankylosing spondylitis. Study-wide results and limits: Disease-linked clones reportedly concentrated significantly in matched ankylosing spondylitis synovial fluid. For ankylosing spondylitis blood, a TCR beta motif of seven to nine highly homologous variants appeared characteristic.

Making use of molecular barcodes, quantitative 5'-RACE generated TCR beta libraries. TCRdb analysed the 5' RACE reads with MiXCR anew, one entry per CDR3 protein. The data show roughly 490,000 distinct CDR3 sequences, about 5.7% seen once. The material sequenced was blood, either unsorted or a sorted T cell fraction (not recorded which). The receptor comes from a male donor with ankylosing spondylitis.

CDR3 sequence (DNA): TGTGCCAGCAGCGTCGGCGGCTACACTAACTATGGCTACACCTTC. Protein: CASSVGGYTNYGYTF. The chain couples TRBV9 to TRBJ1-2; the D is unclear. CDR1 is SGDLS and CDR2 is YYNGEE in the germline V gene. The V end was cut by 2 bases, the J end by 0 bases, with 11 bases between. This CDR3 spans 15 amino acids.